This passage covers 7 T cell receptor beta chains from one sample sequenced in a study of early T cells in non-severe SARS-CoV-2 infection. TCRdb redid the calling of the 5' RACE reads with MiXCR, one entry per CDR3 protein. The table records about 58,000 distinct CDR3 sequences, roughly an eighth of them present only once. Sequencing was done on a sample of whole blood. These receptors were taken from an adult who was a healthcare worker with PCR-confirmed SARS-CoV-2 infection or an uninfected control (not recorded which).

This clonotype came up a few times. The CDR3 protein is CASSAASGATYNEQFF. In DNA form, the CDR3 reads TGTGCCAGCAGCGCGGCTAGCGGGGCCACCTACAATGAGCAGTTCTTC. The chain combines TRBV7-9 with TRBJ2-1, with 9 bases matching TRBD2. This CDR3 contains 16 residues. The V gene end was trimmed by 5 bases and the J gene end by 2 bases; junction bases not matched to a gene: 7. From germline, CDR1 is SEHNR and CDR2 FQNEAQ (reference sequence).

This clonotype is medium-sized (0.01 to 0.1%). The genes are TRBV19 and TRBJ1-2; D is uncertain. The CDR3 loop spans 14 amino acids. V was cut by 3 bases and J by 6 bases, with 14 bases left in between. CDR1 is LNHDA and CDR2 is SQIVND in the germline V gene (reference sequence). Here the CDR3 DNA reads TGTGCCAGTAGTATCCAAGGGCACCCGGATGGCTACACCTTC. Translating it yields CASSIQGHPDGYTF. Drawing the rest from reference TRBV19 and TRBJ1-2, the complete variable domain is DGGITQSPKYLFRKEGQNVTLSCEQNLNHDAMYWYRQDPGQGLRLIYYSQIVNDFQKGDIAEGYSVSREKKESFPLTVTSAQKNPTAFYLCASSIQGHPDGYTFGSGTRLTVV.

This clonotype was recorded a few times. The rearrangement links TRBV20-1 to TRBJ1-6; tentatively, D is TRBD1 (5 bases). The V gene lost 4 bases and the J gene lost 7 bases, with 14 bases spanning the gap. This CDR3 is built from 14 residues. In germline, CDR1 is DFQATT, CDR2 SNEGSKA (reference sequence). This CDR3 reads CSATSPGGNSPLHF. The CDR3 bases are TGCAGTGCTACCTCCCCGGGGGGGAATTCACCCCTCCACTTT.

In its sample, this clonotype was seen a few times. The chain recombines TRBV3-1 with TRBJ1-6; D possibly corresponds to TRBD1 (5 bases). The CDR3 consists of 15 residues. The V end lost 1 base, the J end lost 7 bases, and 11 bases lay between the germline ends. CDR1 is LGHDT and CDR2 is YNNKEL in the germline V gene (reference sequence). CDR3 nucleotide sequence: TGTGCCAGCAGCCAAGGGGTGGGGGGAAATTCACCCCTCCACTTT. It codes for CASSQGVGGNSPLHF.

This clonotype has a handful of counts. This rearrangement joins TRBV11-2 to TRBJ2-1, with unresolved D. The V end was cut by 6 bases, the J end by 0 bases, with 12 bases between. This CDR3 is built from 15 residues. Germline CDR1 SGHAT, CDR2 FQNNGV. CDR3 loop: CASRPGLSSYNEQFF. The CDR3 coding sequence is TGTGCCAGCAGACCCGGATTGAGCTCCTACAATGAGCAGTTCTTC.

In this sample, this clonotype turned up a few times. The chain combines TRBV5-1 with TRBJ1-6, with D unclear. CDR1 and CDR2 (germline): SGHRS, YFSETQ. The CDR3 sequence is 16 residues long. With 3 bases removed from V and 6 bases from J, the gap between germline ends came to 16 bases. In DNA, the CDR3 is TGCGCCAGCAGCTCCCGATCAGGTCTTGGTAATTCACCCCTCCACTTT. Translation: CASSSRSGLGNSPLHF.

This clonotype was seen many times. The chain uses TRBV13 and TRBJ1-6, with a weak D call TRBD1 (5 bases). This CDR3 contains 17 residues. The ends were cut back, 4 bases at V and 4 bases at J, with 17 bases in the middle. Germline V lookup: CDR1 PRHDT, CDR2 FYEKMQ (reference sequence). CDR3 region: CASSSKGPEEYNSPLHF. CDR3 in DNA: TGTGCCAGCAGCTCTAAGGGGCCCGAAGAATATAATTCACCCCTCCACTTT.